The 21 T cell receptor beta chains below all came from one sample that was sequenced in a study of human T cells and chemical hapten exposure. The treatment was: therapeutic diphenylcyclopropenone sensitization with weekly scalp DPC. Individual cDNA molecules in this library carried unique molecular identifiers. TCRdb recomputed calls from the reads with MiXCR, one row per CDR3 protein. The sample includes some 4,600 distinct CDR3 sequences, about 52% of them seen just once. Sequenced here: whole blood, sampled before DPC sensitization or 2, 6, or about 24 weeks after (not recorded which). The receptors originated from an adult with alopecia areata. Some clones in this sample may be carry-over from other donors' samples. This table probably holds off-target reads from a library built for another chain.

The chain employs TRBV5-1 and TRBJ2-3, with 16 nucleotides matching TRBD2. CDR1 SGHRS and CDR2 YFSETQ come from the germline V gene. V lost 4 bases, J lost 2 bases, and 4 bases stayed unmatched. The CDR3 is made up of 17 amino acids. The CDR3 DNA follows: TGCGCCAGCAGCCCGGGGACTAGCGGGAGGGCCACAGATACGCAGTATTTT. This translates into CASSPGTSGRATDTQYF.

This clonotype was seen just once. The chain has TRBV6-2 or TRBV6-3 and TRBJ2-1; D is possibly TRBD1 (5 bases). Germline CDR1 is MNHEY and CDR2 is SVGEGT. CDR3 length equals 12 residues. Trimming pared 6 bases from V and 8 bases from J, leaving 11 bases between. The CDR3 sequence: CASSGHVYEQFF. The CDR3 bases are TGTGCCAGCAGCGGACATGTTTATGAGCAGTTCTTC.

This chain joins TRBV28 and TRBJ2-7, with D tentatively TRBD1 or TRBD2 (5 bases each). Trimming shortened V by 2 bases and J by 6 bases, and 11 bases separated the two germline ends. Germline V gene sequence: CDR1 MDHEN, CDR2 SYDVKM. This CDR3 region has 13 residues. This chain's CDR3 is CASSLGGVFEQYF. The CDR3 DNA sequence: TGTGCCAGCAGTTTAGGGGGAGTTTTCGAGCAGTACTTC. Supplemented by reference TRBV28 and TRBJ2-7, the full variable domain reads DVKVTQSSRYLVKRTGEKVFLECVQDMDHENMFWYRQDPGLGLRLIYFSYDVKMKEKGDIPEGYSVSREKKERFSLILESASTNQTSMYLCASSLGGVFEQYFGPGTRLTVT.

This clonotype has only a few counts. This chain links TRBV10-1 with TRBJ2-5; TRBD2 might be the D (5 bases). Germline V lookup: CDR1 WNHNN, CDR2 SYGVQD (reference sequence). Trimming stripped 4 bases from V and 4 bases from J, with 10 bases between. This CDR3 has 13 residues. The CDR3 DNA reads as TGCGCCAGCAGTGGAGTCAGCGGAGAGACCCAGTACTTC. This codes for CASSGVSGETQYF.

The chain combines TRBV23-1 with TRBJ2-5, with 9 positions matching TRBD1. TRBV23-1 is assigned to the ORF class and has an uncertain function. V dropped 4 bases and J dropped 4; count of bases not matched to a gene: 10. The CDR3 is 16 amino acids. The CDR3 DNA sequence: TGCGCCAGCAGTCCTACTGGGGGACAGGGTGGAGAGACCCAGTACTTC. Its protein product is CASSPTGGQGGETQYF.

V usage is TRBV11-2 and J usage is TRBJ2-1; D possibly corresponds to TRBD1 (6 bases). The CDR3 has 11 residues. Trimming removed 5 bases from V and 12 bases from J, with 11 bases in between. Germline V lookup: CDR1 SGHAT, CDR2 FQNNGV. CDR3 sequence: CASSPRGGQFF. The CDR3 nucleotides read TGTGCCAGCAGCCCCAGAGGGGGGCAGTTCTTC.

J is TRBJ2-1 and V is TRBV4-2; tentatively, D is TRBD1 (5 bases). V lost 0 bases, J lost 4 bases, and 10 bases lay in between. Germline V gene lookup returns CDR1 LGHNA and CDR2 YNFKEQ. CDR3 length equals 15 residues. CDR3 residues: CASSQDRTLYNEQFF. CDR3 sequence (DNA): TGTGCCAGCAGCCAAGATAGGACACTTTACAATGAGCAGTTCTTC.

This chain joins TRBV12-3 or TRBV12-4 and TRBJ2-1; no clear D. V was pared by 2 bases and J by 10 bases, with 15 bases between. This CDR3 is 14 amino acids long. CDR3 in amino acids: CASSLSGSAGEQFF. The CDR3 DNA follows: TGTGCCAGCAGTTTATCAGGAAGCGCCGGGGAGCAGTTCTTC.

This rearrangement joins TRBV5-5 to TRBJ2-7; D call uncertain. V lost 0 bases and J 2 bases, leaving 12 bases between the germline ends. There are 15 residues in the CDR3. Germline V CDR1 and CDR2: SGHKS, YYEKEE (reference sequence). The CDR3 nucleotides are TGTGCCAGCAGCTTGGCGACGTTGTGGGCCTACGAGCAGTACTTC. It encodes CASSLATLWAYEQYF.

This clonotype was picked up a small number of times. The J gene is TRBJ2-7, the V gene TRBV20-1, with D possibly matching TRBD2 (6 bases). Between the trimmed V and J ends, which lost 5 bases and 2 bases, there was a span of 16 bases. The CDR3 is 14 residues long. Looked up from germline, CDR1 is DFQATT and CDR2 is SNEGSKA (reference sequence). CDR3 nucleotide sequence: TGCAGTGCTCGCACTAGCCTTGACCCCTACGAGCAGTACTTC. Encoded protein: CSARTSLDPYEQYF.

This clonotype was counted a few times. The chain couples TRBV5-5 to TRBJ2-1; 8 nucleotides match TRBD2. V lost 5 bases, J lost 3 bases, and 7 bases stayed unmatched. Germline CDR1 SGHKS, CDR2 YYEKEE (reference sequence). CDR3 length equals 15 residues. The CDR3 sequence: CASRHPGTSYNEQFF. The CDR3 nucleotides read TGTGCCAGCAGACACCCGGGGACTAGCTACAATGAGCAGTTCTTC.

This clonotype was observed a few times. V is TRBV11-3 and J is TRBJ2-2; 9 positions match TRBD2. Germline assignment: CDR1 SGHNT and CDR2 YENEEA. V dropped 8 bases and J dropped 4; count of bases not matched to a gene: 14. CDR3 size: 17 residues. The chain's CDR3 is CASSQPQGLAGTGELFF. CDR3 DNA sequence: TGTGCCAGCTCTCAACCACAGGGACTAGCAGGCACCGGGGAGCTGTTTTTT.

The chain recombines TRBV11-1 with TRBJ2-3; D is unclear. CDR1 is SGHAT, CDR2 FQDESV, per germline (reference sequence). The CDR3 runs to 17 residues. Trimming took 1 base from V and 1 from J, leaving 15 bases between them. CDR3 protein: CASSLGPSPTGTDTQYF. The CDR3, as DNA: TGTGCCAGCAGCTTAGGACCGTCGCCGACCGGCACAGATACGCAGTATTTT. The full variable domain, in which reference TRBV11-1 and TRBJ2-3 provide the parts outside the CDR3, is EAEVAQSPRYKITEKSQAVAFWCDPISGHATLYWYRQILGQGPELLVQFQDESVVDDSQLPKDRFSAERLKGVDSTLKIQPAELGDSAMYLCASSLGPSPTGTDTQYFGPGTRLTVL.

The chain uses TRBV6-5 and TRBJ2-7, with D perhaps matching TRBD1 (6 bases). The V gene's germline CDR1 is MNHEY and CDR2 SVGAGI. V was trimmed by 6 bases and J by 2 bases, leaving 23 bases between them. This CDR3 spans 17 amino acids. This CDR3 is CASREGTPARRTYEQYF. CDR3 sequence (DNA): TGTGCCAGCAGAGAAGGGACACCCGCTCGGAGGACCTACGAGCAGTACTTC.

The chain recombines TRBV20-1 with TRBJ2-1; maybe TRBD2 (5 bases). The length of the CDR3 is 15 residues. V lost 3 bases to trimming and J lost 10 bases, with 22 bases between them. From germline, CDR1 is DFQATT and CDR2 SNEGSKA (reference sequence). CDR3 nucleotides: TGCAGTGCTAGTCTCTCTGGACGGACTTACACGGAGCAGTTCTTC. Translated: CSASLSGRTYTEQFF.

This chain links TRBV10-3 with TRBJ2-3; D may be TRBD1 (5 bases). CDR1 and CDR2 (germline): ENHRY, SYGVKD. The CDR3 spans 13 residues. Between the trimmed V and J ends, which lost 7 bases and 2 bases, there was a span of 10 bases. CDR3 sequence reads: CAITRQPTDTQYF. The CDR3 bases are TGTGCCATCACGCGACAGCCCACAGATACGCAGTATTTT.

The chain recombines TRBV11-2 with TRBJ2-6, with 7 positions matching TRBD1. CDR1 is SGHAT, CDR2 FQNNGV, per germline. This CDR3 spans 17 amino acids. The V segment lost 6 bases and the J segment 0 bases; nucleotides outside the gene matches: 8. The CDR3 region is CASRTGTVFSGANVLTF. The CDR3 DNA sequence: TGTGCCAGCAGGACCGGGACAGTGTTCTCTGGGGCCAACGTCCTGACTTTC.

The chain joins TRBV10-2 to TRBJ2-2, with D possibly being TRBD2 (5 bases). This CDR3 is built from 14 residues. The V gene's germline CDR1 is WSHSY and CDR2 SAAADI. The V end was cut by 7 bases, the J end by 0 bases, with 9 bases between. The CDR3 DNA sequence: TGCGCCAGCACCGGGATCGCGAACACCGGGGAGCTGTTTTTT. Translating gives CASTGIANTGELFF.

The rearrangement joins TRBV19 to TRBJ2-4, with a possible D match to TRBD2 (6 bases). The CDR3 loop spans 17 amino acids. Trimming pared 5 bases from V and 5 bases from J, leaving 22 bases between. Germline lookup yields CDR1 LNHDA and CDR2 SQIVND (reference sequence). The CDR3 here is CASSFLRDSDLENIQYF. CDR3 in DNA: TGTGCCAGTAGTTTCCTCCGGGACTCCGACCTAGAAAACATTCAGTACTTC.

The gene calls are TRBV3-1 and TRBJ2-7; D might be TRBD1 (5 bases). V was shortened by 4 bases and J by 5 bases, with 15 bases between the two germline ends. This CDR3 comprises 14 residues. Germline V lookup: CDR1 LGHDT, CDR2 YNNKEL (reference sequence). CDR3 residues: CASSPLSGRDEQYF. CDR3 coding DNA: TGTGCCAGCAGCCCCTTATCAGGGCGCGACGAGCAGTACTTC.

This clonotype has a handful of counts. The chain employs TRBV7-9 and TRBJ2-1, with a tentative D call TRBD2 (5 bases). Germline V lookup: CDR1 SEHNR, CDR2 FQNEAQ (reference sequence). V shed 4 bases and J shed 3 bases, with 7 bases lying between them. CDR3 length: 13 residues. For the CDR3, the DNA is TGTGCCAGCAGCTCCGGGGACTACAATGAGCAGTTCTTC. As protein: CASSSGDYNEQFF.